This TCR beta chain comes out of a study of T-cell memory formation after mild COVID-19. Study-level results: Cross-reactive memory appears to have joined, as suggested by some responding clones showing up in pre-infection memory. CD4+ contracting clones lay mainly in CM and EM, CD8+ ones in EMRA.

Using its own MiXCR run on the 5' RACE reads, TCRdb lists one record per CDR3 protein. The sample yields around 250,000 distinct CDR3 sequences, 15% to 20% seen once. With regard to this clonotype: Its antigen is as yet unknown.

J was trimmed by 2 bases and V by 6 bases; bases with no gene match: 5. CDR3 size: 15 residues. Germline V gene data show CDR1 as MNHEY and CDR2 as SVGEGT. The sequenced sample consisted of PBMCs or a T cell subset sorted from them (not recorded which). This chain uses TRBV6-2 or TRBV6-3 with TRBJ2-3, with 10 bases identical to TRBD1. The receptor's source is a man aged 18 to 30 who had mild COVID-19 (a few samples of this study predate the infection). Cell type and time point are not known. CDR3 in amino acids: CASRGDRGPTDTQYF. The DNA of the CDR3 is TGTGCCAGCAGAGGCGACAGGGGGCCCACAGATACGCAGTATTTT.